This paragraph covers one TCR beta chain sequence. The sample comes from a study of T cell changes during pregnancy in multiple sclerosis. Using immunoSEQ multiplex PCR, the repertoire was profiled, and TCRdb retains in-frame clones only, with some absent. The sample records 78,000 or so clones, about 89% being singletons. V lost 0 bases and J lost 6, with 9 bases in between. The CDR3 totals 13 residues. The V gene's germline CDR1 is SEHNR and CDR2 FQNEAQ (reference sequence). This clonotype was obtained from a female donor with multiple sclerosis, enrolled in a pregnancy study. The specimen was CD4+ T cells from peripheral blood mononuclear cells, collected before pregnancy. This chain uses TRBV7-9 with TRBJ2-7; weak D call: TRBD2 (5 bases). The CDR3 coding sequence is TGTGCCAGCAGCTTAGCGCGACGGGGCGAGCAGTACTTC. It encodes CASSLARRGEQYF.